Detailed here is one T cell receptor (beta chain). Authors' data handling: Reference gene primer amplification gave estimated nucleated cell counts. Clones were read by immunoSEQ multiplex PCR, and TCRdb kept only the in-frame ones, dropping some. The V and J calls and the clone size are those of that table, but D and trimming were determined from the DNA. Counted here are around 140,000 clones, 75% to 90% occurring once; the ten biggest clones make up 35% to 40%. This sample was taken from a study of blood T cell repertoires in COVID-19. Whole-study context: Samples came from the United States, Italy and Spain, spanning acute and convalescent COVID-19. From T cells, B-cell-depleted T cells, or PBMCs came the material, which was cDNA or gDNA.

The CDR3 length is 15 residues. From germline, CDR1 is SGHTA and CDR2 FQGTGA. V lost 2 bases, J lost 4 bases, and 12 bases lay in between. The chain couples TRBV7-3 to TRBJ2-1; perhaps TRBD1 as D (5 bases). Sequenced material: peripheral blood. This receptor was identified in a man aged 50-59 years who had recovered from COVID-19. This chain's CDR3 is CASSLGIQEYNEQFF. The CDR3, as DNA: TGTGCCAGCAGCTTAGGAATACAGGAGTACAATGAGCAGTTCTTC.